This entry is about one T cell receptor (beta chain). Its antigen remains unidentified. The CDR3 extends over 16 amino acids. Germline V gene sequence: CDR1 MNHEY, CDR2 SMNVEV (reference sequence). V gave up 5 bases and J gave up 0 bases, with 14 bases separating them. The sample originates from a study of post-analysis software for immune sequencing data. Unique molecular identifiers were carried by the TCR beta cDNA libraries. TCRdb fed the PCR reads into MiXCR, producing one record per CDR3 protein. The table records about 540,000 distinct CDR3 sequences, approximately 31% of them present only once. Broader study findings: Roughly 5 TRBV segments (TRBV5-6, TRBV5-1 and TRBV20-1 among them) occurred more frequently in patients than in controls. Multiple sclerosis was associated with a significant reduction in normalized Chao1 diversity relative to controls.

The receptor was derived from a girl aged 2-17 years with multiple sclerosis. What was sequenced was blood. The J gene is TRBJ2-1, the V gene TRBV27; no clear D gene. The CDR3 loop is CASSLMGSSSYNEQFF. The CDR3 region has the DNA TGTGCCAGCAGTCTGATGGGGTCCAGCTCCTACAATGAGCAGTTCTTC.